The following is a T cell receptor beta chain sequence with its context. During active infection, Seattle patients enrolled and were then monitored through disease. The sample originates from a study of blood T cell repertoires in COVID-19. Study-wide context: Sites in the United States, Italy and Spain provided acute and convalescent COVID-19 samples. PBMCs, B-cell-depleted T cells, or T cells provided the cDNA or gDNA that made up the material.

The assay was immunoSEQ multiplex PCR, and TCRdb's table has in-frame clones only and misses some. In the table there are about 150,000 clones, approximately 90% of which are singletons. There are 14 residues in the CDR3. V was clipped by 5 bases and J by 5 bases; unmatched bases: 5. Germline lookup yields CDR1 KGHDR and CDR2 SFDVKD. The TCR originated in a man aged 18 to 29 with COVID-19, enrolled during active disease. This rearrangement joins TRBV24-1 to TRBJ2-3, with 8 bases matching TRBD2. Sequenced: peripheral blood. In nucleotides, the CDR3 is TGTGCCACCAGTGTTCAAGCGGGGGAAGATACGCAGTATTTT. Amino acid sequence: CATSVQAGEDTQYF.